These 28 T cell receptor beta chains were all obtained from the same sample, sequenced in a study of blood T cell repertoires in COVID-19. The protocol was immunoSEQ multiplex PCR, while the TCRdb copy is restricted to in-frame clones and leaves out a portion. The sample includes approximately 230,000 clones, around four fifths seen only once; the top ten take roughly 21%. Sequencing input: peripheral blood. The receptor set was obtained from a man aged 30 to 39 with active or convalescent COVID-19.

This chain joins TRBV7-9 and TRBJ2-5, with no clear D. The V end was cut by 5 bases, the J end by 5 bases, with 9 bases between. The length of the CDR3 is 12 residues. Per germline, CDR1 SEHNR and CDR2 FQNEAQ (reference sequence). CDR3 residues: CASSEVWETQYF. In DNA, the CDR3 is TGTGCCAGCAGCGAGGTTTGGGAGACCCAGTACTTC.

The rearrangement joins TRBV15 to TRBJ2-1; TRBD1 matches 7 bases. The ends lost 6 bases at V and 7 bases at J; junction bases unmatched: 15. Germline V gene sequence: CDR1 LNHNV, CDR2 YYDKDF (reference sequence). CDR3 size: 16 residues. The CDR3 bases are TGTGCCACCAGGGGCCGCGGGCAGGGGGAAGGGAATGAGCAGTTCTTC. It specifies CATRGRGQGEGNEQFF.

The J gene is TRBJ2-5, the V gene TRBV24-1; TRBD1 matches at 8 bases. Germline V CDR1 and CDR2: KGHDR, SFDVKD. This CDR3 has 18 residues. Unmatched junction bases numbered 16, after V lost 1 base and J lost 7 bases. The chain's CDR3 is CATSDLGSGQGLRGTQYF. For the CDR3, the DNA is TGTGCCACCAGTGATTTAGGCTCCGGACAGGGCCTTAGGGGGACCCAGTACTTC.

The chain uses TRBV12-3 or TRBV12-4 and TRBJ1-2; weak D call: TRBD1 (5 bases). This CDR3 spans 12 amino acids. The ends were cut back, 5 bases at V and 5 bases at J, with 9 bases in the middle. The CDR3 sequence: CASSGHEYGYTF. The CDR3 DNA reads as TGTGCCAGCAGTGGACACGAATATGGCTACACCTTC.

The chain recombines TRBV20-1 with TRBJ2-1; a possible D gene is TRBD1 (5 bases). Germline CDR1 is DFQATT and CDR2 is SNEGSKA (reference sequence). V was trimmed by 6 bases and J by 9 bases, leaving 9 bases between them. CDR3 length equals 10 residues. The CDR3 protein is CSAGQGEQFF. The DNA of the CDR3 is TGCAGTGCCGGACAAGGTGAGCAGTTCTTC.

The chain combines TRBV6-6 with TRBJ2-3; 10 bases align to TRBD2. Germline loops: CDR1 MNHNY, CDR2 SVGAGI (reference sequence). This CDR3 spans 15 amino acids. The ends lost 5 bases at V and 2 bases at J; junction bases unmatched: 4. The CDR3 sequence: CASSLSGGVTDTQYF. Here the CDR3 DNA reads TGTGCCAGCAGTCTGAGCGGGGGGGTCACAGATACGCAGTATTTT.

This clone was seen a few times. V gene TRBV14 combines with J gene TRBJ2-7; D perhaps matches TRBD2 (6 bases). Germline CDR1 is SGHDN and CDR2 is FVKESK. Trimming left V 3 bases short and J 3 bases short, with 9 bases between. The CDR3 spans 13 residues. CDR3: CASSQWGLYEQYF. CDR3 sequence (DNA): TGTGCCAGCAGCCAGTGGGGACTCTACGAGCAGTACTTC.

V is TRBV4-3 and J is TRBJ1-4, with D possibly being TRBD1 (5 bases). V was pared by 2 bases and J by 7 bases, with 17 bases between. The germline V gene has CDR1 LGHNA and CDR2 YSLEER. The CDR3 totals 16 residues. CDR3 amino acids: CASSQSFRQWSEKLFF. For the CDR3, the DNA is TGCGCCAGCAGCCAATCATTTCGACAGTGGAGTGAAAAACTGTTTTTT.

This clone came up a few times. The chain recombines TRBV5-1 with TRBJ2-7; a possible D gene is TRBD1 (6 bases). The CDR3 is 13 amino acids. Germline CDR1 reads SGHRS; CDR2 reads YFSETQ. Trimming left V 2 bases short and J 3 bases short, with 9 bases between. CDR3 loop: CASSFGTNYEQYF. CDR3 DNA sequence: TGCGCCAGCAGCTTCGGGACAAACTACGAGCAGTACTTC.

DNA of the CDR3: TGTGCCAGCAGCCGACAGGGGAGCGGGTACGAGCAGTACTTC. Translation gives CASSRQGSGYEQYF. The V and J genes are TRBV28 and TRBJ2-7; 8 bases match TRBD1. The junction had 8 bases not matched to a gene; V was cut back by 6 bases and J by 4 bases. The length of the CDR3 is 14 residues. Germline CDR1 MDHEN, CDR2 SYDVKM.

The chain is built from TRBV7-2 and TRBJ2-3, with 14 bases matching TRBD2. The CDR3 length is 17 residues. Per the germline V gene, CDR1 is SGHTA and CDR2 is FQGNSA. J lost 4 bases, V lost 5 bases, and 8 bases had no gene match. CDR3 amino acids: CASSRRGLAGGSDTQYF. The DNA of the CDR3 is TGTGCCAGCAGCCGCCGTGGACTAGCGGGGGGTTCAGATACGCAGTATTTT. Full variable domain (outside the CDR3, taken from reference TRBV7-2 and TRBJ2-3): GAGVSQSPSNKVTEKGKDVELRCDPISGHTALYWYRQSLGQGLEFLIYFQGNSAPDKSGLPSDRFSAERTGGSVSTLTIQRTQQEDSAVYLCASSRRGLAGGSDTQYFGPGTRLTVL.

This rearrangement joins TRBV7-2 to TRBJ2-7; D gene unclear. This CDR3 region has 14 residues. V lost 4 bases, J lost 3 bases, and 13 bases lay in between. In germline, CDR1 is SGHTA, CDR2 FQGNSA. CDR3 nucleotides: TGTGCCAGCAGCTCGTCGGCAGGATACTACGAGCAGTACTTC. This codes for CASSSSAGYYEQYF.

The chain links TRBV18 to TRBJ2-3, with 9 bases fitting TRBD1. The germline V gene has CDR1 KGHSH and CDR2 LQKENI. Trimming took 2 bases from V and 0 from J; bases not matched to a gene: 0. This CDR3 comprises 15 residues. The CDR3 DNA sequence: TGTGCCAGCTCACCAGGGACAGGGAGCACAGATACGCAGTATTTT. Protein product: CASSPGTGSTDTQYF.

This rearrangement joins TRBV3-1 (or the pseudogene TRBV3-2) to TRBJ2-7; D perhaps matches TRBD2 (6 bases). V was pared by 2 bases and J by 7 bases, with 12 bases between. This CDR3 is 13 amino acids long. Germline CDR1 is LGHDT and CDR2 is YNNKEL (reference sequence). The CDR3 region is CASSQRAGREQYF. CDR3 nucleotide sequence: TGTGCCAGCAGCCAAAGGGCGGGGCGGGAGCAGTACTTC.

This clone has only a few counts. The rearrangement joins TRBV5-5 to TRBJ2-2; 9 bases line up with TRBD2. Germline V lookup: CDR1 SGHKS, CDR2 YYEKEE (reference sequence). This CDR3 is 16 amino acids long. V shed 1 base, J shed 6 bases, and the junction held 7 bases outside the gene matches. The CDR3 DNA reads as TGTGCCAGCAGCTTGTTAGCGGGAGCTATCGCCGGGGAGCTGTTTTTT. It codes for CASSLLAGAIAGELFF.

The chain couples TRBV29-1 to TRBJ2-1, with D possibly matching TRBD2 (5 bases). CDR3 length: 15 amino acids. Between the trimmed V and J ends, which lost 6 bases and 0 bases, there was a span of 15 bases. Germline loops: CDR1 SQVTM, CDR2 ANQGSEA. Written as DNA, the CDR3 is TGCAGCGTGACCCCGGGGTCACCCTCCTACAATGAGCAGTTCTTC. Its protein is CSVTPGSPSYNEQFF.

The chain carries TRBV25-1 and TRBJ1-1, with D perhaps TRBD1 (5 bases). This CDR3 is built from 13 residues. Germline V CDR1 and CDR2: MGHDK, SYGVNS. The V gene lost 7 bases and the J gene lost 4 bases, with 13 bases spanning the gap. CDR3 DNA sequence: TGTGCCAGCACCCCGGGCGGGGCCACTGAAGCTTTCTTT. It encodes CASTPGGATEAFF.

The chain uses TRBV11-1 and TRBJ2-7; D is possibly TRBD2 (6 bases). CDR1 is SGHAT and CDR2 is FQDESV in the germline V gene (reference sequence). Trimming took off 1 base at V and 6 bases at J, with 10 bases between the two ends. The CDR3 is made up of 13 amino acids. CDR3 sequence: CASSLVFGGEQYF. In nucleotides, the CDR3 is TGTGCCAGCAGCTTAGTTTTCGGGGGCGAGCAGTACTTC. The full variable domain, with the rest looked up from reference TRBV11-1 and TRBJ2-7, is EAEVAQSPRYKITEKSQAVAFWCDPISGHATLYWYRQILGQGPELLVQFQDESVVDDSQLPKDRFSAERLKGVDSTLKIQPAELGDSAMYLCASSLVFGGEQYFGPGTRLTVT.

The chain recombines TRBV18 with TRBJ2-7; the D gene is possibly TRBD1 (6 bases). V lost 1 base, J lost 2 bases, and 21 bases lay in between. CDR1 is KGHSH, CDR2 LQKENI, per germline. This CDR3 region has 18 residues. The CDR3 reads CASSPLGYTPRGTYEQYF. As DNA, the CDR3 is TGTGCCAGCTCACCACTAGGATACACACCGAGGGGGACCTACGAGCAGTACTTC.

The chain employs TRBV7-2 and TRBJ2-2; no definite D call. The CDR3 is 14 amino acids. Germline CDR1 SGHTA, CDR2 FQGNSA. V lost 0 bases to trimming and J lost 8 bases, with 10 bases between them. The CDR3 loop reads CASSLAGILGELFF. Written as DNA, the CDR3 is TGTGCCAGCAGCTTAGCGGGCATTTTAGGGGAGCTGTTTTTT.

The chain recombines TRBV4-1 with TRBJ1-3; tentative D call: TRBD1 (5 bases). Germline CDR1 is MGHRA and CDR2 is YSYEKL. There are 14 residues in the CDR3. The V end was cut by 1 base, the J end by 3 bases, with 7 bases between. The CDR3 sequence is CASSQVGGGNTIYF. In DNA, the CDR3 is TGCGCCAGCAGCCAAGTGGGGGGTGGAAACACCATATATTTT.

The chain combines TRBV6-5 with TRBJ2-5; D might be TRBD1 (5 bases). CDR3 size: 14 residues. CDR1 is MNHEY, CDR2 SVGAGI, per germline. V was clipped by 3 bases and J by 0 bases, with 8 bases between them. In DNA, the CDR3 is TGTGCCAGCAGTTATCGACAGTACCAAGAGACCCAGTACTTC. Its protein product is CASSYRQYQETQYF.

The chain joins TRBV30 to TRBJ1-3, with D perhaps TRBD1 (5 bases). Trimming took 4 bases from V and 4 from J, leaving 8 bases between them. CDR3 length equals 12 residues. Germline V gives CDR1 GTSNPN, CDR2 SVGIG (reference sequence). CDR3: CAWNRQGNTIYF. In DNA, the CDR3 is TGTGCCTGGAACAGGCAGGGAAACACCATATATTTT.

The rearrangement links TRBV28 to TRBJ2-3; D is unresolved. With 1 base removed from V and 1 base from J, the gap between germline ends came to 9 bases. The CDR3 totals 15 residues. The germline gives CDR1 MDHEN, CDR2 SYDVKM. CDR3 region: CASSLLADRTDTQYF. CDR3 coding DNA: TGTGCCAGCAGTTTATTGGCAGATCGCACAGATACGCAGTATTTT.

CDR3 DNA sequence: TGTGCCAGCAGACCCGGACAGGGTGGCTACACCTTC. Translating gives CASRPGQGGYTF. The chain uses TRBV6-5 and TRBJ1-2; 8 nucleotides agree with TRBD1. With V trimmed by 6 bases and J by 7 bases, 4 bases remained unmatched. Germline CDR1 reads MNHEY; CDR2 reads SVGAGI. The CDR3 is 12 amino acids.

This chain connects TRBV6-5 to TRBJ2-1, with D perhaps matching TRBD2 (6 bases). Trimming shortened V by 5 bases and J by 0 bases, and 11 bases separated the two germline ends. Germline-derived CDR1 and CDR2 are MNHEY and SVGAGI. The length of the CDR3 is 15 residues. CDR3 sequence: CASSPHGSSYNEQFF. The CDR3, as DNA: TGTGCCAGCAGTCCCCACGGGAGCTCCTACAATGAGCAGTTCTTC.

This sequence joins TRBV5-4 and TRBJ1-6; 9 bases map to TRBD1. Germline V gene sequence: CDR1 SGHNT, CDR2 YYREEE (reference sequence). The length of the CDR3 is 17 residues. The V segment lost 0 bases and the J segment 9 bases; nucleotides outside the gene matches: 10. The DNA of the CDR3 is TGTGCCAGCAGCTTGGATCCCACGGGACAGGGTACTTCACCCCTCCACTTT. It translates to CASSLDPTGQGTSPLHF.

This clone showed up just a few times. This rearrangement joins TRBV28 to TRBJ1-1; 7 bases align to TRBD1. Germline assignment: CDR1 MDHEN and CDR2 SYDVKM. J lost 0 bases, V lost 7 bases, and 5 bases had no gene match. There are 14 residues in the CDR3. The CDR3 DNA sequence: TGTGCCAGCATTTACAGGGGAATGAACACTGAAGCTTTCTTT. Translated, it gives CASIYRGMNTEAFF.